The 24 T cell receptor beta chains listed next were all sequenced from one sample in a study of T cell responses to AZD1222 COVID-19 vaccine. TCRdb's table, derived via immunoSEQ multiplex PCR, lists solely in-frame clones and lacks some. The table shows about 110,000 clones, with roughly nine tenths occurring only once. Sequencing was performed on peripheral blood, taken on day 0 of AZD1222 vaccination. The receptor set was obtained from an adult in good health.

J is TRBJ2-7 and V is TRBV18, with 14 bases aligning to TRBD2. V lost 6 bases to trimming and J lost 2 bases; unmatched junction nucleotides: 9. The CDR3 sequence is 17 residues long. Germline CDR1 and CDR2: KGHSH and LQKENI. The CDR3: CASSQASTSGRAYEQYF. The CDR3 coding sequence is TGTGCCAGCTCGCAAGCCTCGACTAGCGGGAGGGCCTACGAGCAGTACTTC. The full variable domain, completed using reference TRBV18 and TRBJ2-7, is NAGVMQNPRHLVRRRGQEARLRCSPMKGHSHVYWYRQLPEEGLKFMVYLQKENIIDESGMPKERFSAEFPKEGPSILRIQQVVRGDSAAYFCASSQASTSGRAYEQYFGPGTRLTVT.

This chain links TRBV19 with TRBJ1-4, with D possibly being TRBD1 (6 bases). Germline CDR1 reads LNHDA; CDR2 reads SQIVND (reference sequence). The CDR3 runs to 13 residues. Trimming left V 4 bases short and J 11 bases short, with 14 bases between. CDR3 amino acids: CASSTRQVVKLFF. DNA of the CDR3: TGTGCCAGTAGTACCCGACAGGTCGTGAAACTGTTTTTT.

The V gene is TRBV19, the J gene TRBJ2-1, with TRBD1 matching 9 bases. This CDR3 has 16 amino acids. Trimming cost V 4 bases and J 2 bases; bases outside gene matches: 6. The germline V gene has CDR1 LNHDA and CDR2 SQIVND (reference sequence). CDR3 amino acids: CASSRQGVGTYNEQFF. The CDR3, as DNA: TGTGCCAGTAGTAGACAGGGGGTAGGAACCTACAATGAGCAGTTCTTC.

The chain carries TRBV7-9 and TRBJ1-2; D gene unclear. CDR1 is SEHNR and CDR2 is FQNEAQ in the germline V gene (reference sequence). Trimming stripped 5 bases from V and 7 bases from J, with 11 bases between. This CDR3 contains 12 residues. The CDR3 loop reads CASSGAGFGYTF. For the CDR3, the DNA is TGTGCCAGCAGCGGTGCGGGGTTTGGCTACACCTTC. The full variable domain, in which reference TRBV7-9 and TRBJ1-2 provide the parts outside the CDR3, is DTGVSQNPRHKITKRGQNVTFRCDPISEHNRLYWYRQTLGQGPEFLTYFQNEAQLEKSRLLSDRFSAERPKGSFSTLEIQRTEQGDSAMYLCASSGAGFGYTFGSGTRLTVV.

The rearrangement uses TRBV25-1 and TRBJ2-7; D not certain. Germline CDR1 and CDR2: MGHDK and SYGVNS. Trimming stripped 3 bases from V and 4 bases from J, with 7 bases between. The CDR3 contains 12 residues. This CDR3 reads CASSDPNYEQYF. The CDR3, as DNA: TGTGCCAGCAGTGATCCCAATTACGAGCAGTACTTC.

This chain joins TRBV23-1 and TRBJ1-1; D is unresolved. TRBV23-1 is placed among ORFs of uncertain function. The CDR3 consists of 15 residues. V lost 1 base to trimming and J lost 1 base, with 10 bases between them. This CDR3 reads CASSQYWEGNTEAFF. DNA of the CDR3: TGCGCCAGCAGTCAATACTGGGAAGGGAACACTGAAGCTTTCTTT.

The CDR3 coding sequence is TGTGCCTGGAGTGTGATGACAGAGACCCAGTACTTC. Its translation: CAWSVMTETQYF. V usage is TRBV30 and J usage is TRBJ2-5; the D is unclear. This CDR3 has 12 amino acids. V shed 0 bases and J shed 4 bases, with 6 bases lying between them. CDR1 and CDR2 (germline): GTSNPN, SVGIG (reference sequence).

V usage is TRBV6-4 and J usage is TRBJ1-1; 7 bases map to TRBD1. The germline CDR1 and CDR2 sequences are MRHNA and SNTAGT. The trim removed 4 bases at V and 1 base at J, leaving 6 bases unmatched. This CDR3 has 15 residues. CDR3 residues: CASSARTGANTEAFF. CDR3 coding DNA: TGTGCCAGCAGTGCTCGGACAGGAGCGAACACTGAAGCTTTCTTT.

The chain uses TRBV29-1 and TRBJ2-7; 14 bases agree with TRBD2. CDR1 and CDR2 from the germline V gene are SQVTM and ANQGSEA. Unmatched junction bases numbered 11, after V lost 3 bases and J lost 7 bases. The CDR3 length is 16 residues. This CDR3 reads CSVEGSGTSGRGEQYF. The CDR3 DNA reads TGCAGCGTTGAGGGCTCCGGGACTAGCGGGAGAGGGGAGCAGTACTTC.

The chain employs TRBV5-1 and TRBJ1-6; D remains unclear. The CDR3 totals 16 residues. V was clipped by 0 bases and J by 5 bases, with 12 bases between them. CDR1 is SGHRS, CDR2 YFSETQ, per germline. The CDR3 DNA reads as TGCGCCAGCAGCTTGGTCATTGGACTCGATAATTCACCCCTCCACTTT. Its protein product is CASSLVIGLDNSPLHF.

The chain uses TRBV5-6 and TRBJ2-3; TRBD2 agrees at 9 bases. The V and J ends lost 5 bases and 0 bases, in that order; junction bases with no gene match: 7. The CDR3 totals 16 residues. Germline-derived CDR1 and CDR2 are SGHDT and YYEEEE. CDR3 nucleotides: TGTGCCAGCAGATTCGGACTAGCGTCTAGCACAGATACGCAGTATTTT. Translation gives CASRFGLASSTDTQYF.

On this clone: No DNA is shown, since the ends of the CDR3 on it are uncertain; the CDR3 is the one TCRdb lists. This sequence joins TRBV21-1 and TRBJ2-2; the D call in the table, TRBD1, was not verified against the DNA. TRBV21-1 is deemed a pseudogene. The CDR3 numbers 17 amino acids, ends counted. The CDR3 reads CAAPDRGFGLGTGELFF.

The chain uses TRBV6-5 and TRBJ1-1; D is possibly TRBD1 (6 bases). The CDR3 spans 13 residues. V was shortened by 5 bases and J by 0 bases, with 7 bases between the two germline ends. CDR1 MNHEY and CDR2 SVGAGI come from the germline V gene. The CDR3 region has the DNA TGTGCCAGCAGTCGGACAGTGAACACTGAAGCTTTCTTT. It translates to CASSRTVNTEAFF.

J is TRBJ2-7 and V is TRBV27, with D tentatively TRBD1 or TRBD2 (5 bases each). Germline values: CDR1 MNHEY, CDR2 SMNVEV (reference sequence). With 4 bases removed from V and 1 base from J, the gap between germline ends came to 20 bases. The CDR3 runs to 17 residues. This CDR3 is CASSSVGLASRSYEQYF. The CDR3 DNA sequence: TGTGCCAGCAGTTCCGTGGGGCTAGCCTCGAGGTCCTACGAGCAGTACTTC.

This chain uses TRBV28 with TRBJ1-6, with D possibly TRBD1 on 5 matching bases. The V and J ends lost 5 bases and 1 base respectively, with 12 bases between them. Germline CDR1 and CDR2: MDHEN and SYDVKM. The length of the CDR3 is 16 residues. The CDR3: CASSLDWGSYNSPLHF. For the CDR3, the DNA is TGTGCCAGCAGTCTCGATTGGGGGTCCTATAATTCACCCCTCCACTTT.

This chain links TRBV7-2 with TRBJ1-2; tentatively, D is TRBD1 (5 bases). This CDR3 spans 14 amino acids. Germline values: CDR1 SGHTA, CDR2 FQGNSA. The V end lost 4 bases, the J end lost 4 bases, and 13 bases lay between the germline ends. The CDR3 DNA is TGTGCCAGCAGCTCTCAGGGCAAAGGCTATGGCTACACCTTC. Translating gives CASSSQGKGYGYTF. The full variable domain, rest sourced from reference TRBV7-2 and TRBJ1-2, is GAGVSQSPSNKVTEKGKDVELRCDPISGHTALYWYRQSLGQGLEFLIYFQGNSAPDKSGLPSDRFSAERTGGSVSTLTIQRTQQEDSAVYLCASSSQGKGYGYTFGSGTRLTVV.

The chain has TRBV7-9 and TRBJ1-2; no definite D call. V shed 3 bases and J shed 6 bases, with 2 bases lying between them. The CDR3 has 10 residues. Germline V gene data show CDR1 as SEHNR and CDR2 as FQNEAQ (reference sequence). This CDR3 is CASSFDGYTF. CDR3 sequence (DNA): TGTGCCAGCAGCTTTGATGGCTACACCTTC.

The chain carries TRBV30 and TRBJ2-7; possible D gene TRBD2, 6 bases. Trimming took 5 bases from V and 7 from J, leaving 15 bases between them. Germline V gene sequence: CDR1 GTSNPN, CDR2 SVGIG (reference sequence). This CDR3 has 12 amino acids. CDR3 nucleotide sequence: TGTGCCTGGGCACCGGTGGGGGGAGAGCAGTACTTC. Protein sequence: CAWAPVGGEQYF.

The chain couples TRBV7-2 to TRBJ1-1, with D perhaps matching TRBD1 (5 bases). From germline, CDR1 is SGHTA and CDR2 FQGNSA. The CDR3 has 14 amino acids. The germline V and J ends were trimmed by 3 bases and 6 bases, with 14 bases remaining between them. The CDR3 loop is CASSFPGRGAEAFF. DNA for the CDR3: TGTGCCAGCAGCTTCCCGGGGAGGGGCGCTGAAGCTTTCTTT.

The J gene is TRBJ2-1, the V gene TRBV5-1; 11 bases fit TRBD2. Germline loops: CDR1 SGHRS, CDR2 YFSETQ. The CDR3 sequence is 15 residues long. The trim removed 5 bases at V and 2 bases at J, leaving 3 bases unmatched. The CDR3 loop is CASRGTSGPYNEQFF. The CDR3 DNA is TGCGCCAGCAGAGGGACTAGCGGACCCTACAATGAGCAGTTCTTC.

The rearrangement uses TRBV11-2 and TRBJ1-4, with TRBD1 identical over 7 bases. Trimming cost V 5 bases and J 7 bases; bases outside gene matches: 4. The CDR3 runs to 13 residues. Germline CDR1 SGHAT, CDR2 FQNNGV. CDR3 DNA sequence: TGTGCCAGCAGCGACAGGGTTACTGAAAAACTGTTTTTT. This sequence encodes CASSDRVTEKLFF.

The chain employs TRBV28 and TRBJ1-2, with 8 bases that match TRBD1. The ends lost 5 bases at V and 4 bases at J; junction bases unmatched: 3. The CDR3 runs 13 residues. Germline V gene sequence: CDR1 MDHEN, CDR2 SYDVKM. The CDR3 DNA sequence: TGTGCCAGCAGTCGGACAGGGATCTATGGCTACACCTTC. As protein: CASSRTGIYGYTF.

The chain joins TRBV2 to TRBJ1-1, with TRBD1 identical over 8 bases. Trimming removed 11 bases from V and 4 bases from J; junction bases left unmatched: 9. The CDR3 extends over 13 amino acids. Germline V gene sequence: CDR1 SNHLY, CDR2 FYNNEI. The CDR3 coding sequence is TGTGCCGAGACAGGGGTGTCGAGCACTGAAGCTTTCTTT. Translated: CAETGVSSTEAFF. Looking up the rest from reference TRBV2 and TRBJ1-1 gives the full variable domain: EPEVTQTPSHQVTQMGQEVILRCVPISNHLYFYWYRQILGQKVEFLVSFYNNEISEKSEIFDDQFSVERPDGSNFTLKIRSTKLEDSAMYFCAETGVSSTEAFFGQGTRLTVV.

V gene TRBV28 combines with J gene TRBJ2-1; 9 bases fit TRBD1. J was trimmed by 3 bases and V by 6 bases; bases with no gene match: 3. This CDR3 comprises 14 residues. CDR1 and CDR2 (germline): MDHEN, SYDVKM. The CDR3 loop reads CASRQGANYNEQFF. CDR3 in DNA: TGTGCCAGCAGACAGGGGGCTAACTACAATGAGCAGTTCTTC.